This record concerns one T cell receptor beta chain sequence. These data come from a study of blood T cell repertoires in COVID-19. About the research overall: The United States, Italy and Spain provided the acute and convalescent COVID-19 samples. Sample material is recorded as cDNA or gDNA derived from T cells, B-cell-depleted T cells, or PBMCs.

Germline V CDR1 and CDR2: GTSNPN, SVGIG (reference sequence). V lost 2 bases and J lost 10, with 14 bases in between. There are 12 residues in the CDR3. Original methodology: Estimation of nucleated cell counts relied on the amplification of reference gene primers. Profiling relied on immunoSEQ multiplex PCR, and the TCRdb table lists in-frame clones only, not all of them. V and J calls plus clone size are reproduced from that table; the DNA served to infer D and trimming. The sample records more than 95,000 clones, about three quarters being singletons. Sequences were obtained from peripheral blood. This TCR was sampled from a woman between 70 and 85 years old with acute or convalescent COVID-19. The rearrangement uses TRBV30 and TRBJ1-2; maybe TRBD1 (5 bases). CDR3 nucleotides: TGTGCCTGGAGTCGGTCGCAGGGCGACTACACCTTC. Its protein product is CAWSRSQGDYTF.